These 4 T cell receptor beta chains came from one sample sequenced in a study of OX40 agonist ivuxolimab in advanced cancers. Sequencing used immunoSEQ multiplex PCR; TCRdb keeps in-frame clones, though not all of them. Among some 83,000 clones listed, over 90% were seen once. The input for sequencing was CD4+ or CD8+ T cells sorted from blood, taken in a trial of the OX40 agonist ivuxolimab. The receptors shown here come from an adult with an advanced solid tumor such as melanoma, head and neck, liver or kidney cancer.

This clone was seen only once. The CDR3 nucleotides read TGTGCCAGCAGCTTAGCCCCTCCGGCCAATGAGCAGTTCTTC. It codes for CASSLAPPANEQFF. The V call is TRBV11-3, the J call TRBJ2-1; D uncertain. The CDR3 sequence is 14 residues long. Trimming removed 1 base from V and 6 bases from J, with 10 bases in between. The germline V gene encodes CDR1 SGHNT and CDR2 YENEEA.

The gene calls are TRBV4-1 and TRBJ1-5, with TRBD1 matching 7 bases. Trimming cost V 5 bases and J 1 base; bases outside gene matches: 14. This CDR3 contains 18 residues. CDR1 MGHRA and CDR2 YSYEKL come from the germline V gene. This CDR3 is CASSTRPQTGKSNQPQHF. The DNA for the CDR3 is TGCGCCAGCAGCACCCGACCGCAGACAGGGAAAAGCAATCAGCCCCAGCATTTT.

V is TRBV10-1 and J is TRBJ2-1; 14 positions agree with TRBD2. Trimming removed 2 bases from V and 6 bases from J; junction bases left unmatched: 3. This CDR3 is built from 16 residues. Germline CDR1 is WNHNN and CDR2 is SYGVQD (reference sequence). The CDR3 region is CASSEGGLAGVNEQFF. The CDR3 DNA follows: TGCGCCAGCAGTGAGGGGGGACTAGCGGGAGTCAATGAGCAGTTCTTC.

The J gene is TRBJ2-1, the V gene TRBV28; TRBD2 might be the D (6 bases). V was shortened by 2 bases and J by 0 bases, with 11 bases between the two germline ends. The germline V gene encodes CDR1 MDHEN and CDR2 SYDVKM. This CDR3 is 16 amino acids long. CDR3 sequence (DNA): TGTGCCAGCAGTTTAAGGCGGGAAAGCTCCTACAATGAGCAGTTCTTC. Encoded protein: CASSLRRESSYNEQFF. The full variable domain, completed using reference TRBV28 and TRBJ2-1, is DVKVTQSSRYLVKRTGEKVFLECVQDMDHENMFWYRQDPGLGLRLIYFSYDVKMKEKGDIPEGYSVSREKKERFSLILESASTNQTSMYLCASSLRRESSYNEQFFGPGTRLTVL.